This passage covers 18 T cell receptor beta chains from one sample sequenced in a study of T cell responses to AZD1222 COVID-19 vaccine. The repertoire was sequenced with immunoSEQ multiplex PCR; TCRdb's copy has only in-frame clones and lacks some. This table holds about 180,000 clones, over 90% found once. The starting material was peripheral blood, obtained 28 days after the second AZD1222 dose. The receptor set was obtained from an adult who received the AZD1222 COVID-19 vaccine.

V gene TRBV20-1 combines with J gene TRBJ1-2; D not resolved. Trimming stripped 3 bases from V and 6 bases from J, with 11 bases between. The CDR3 totals 12 residues. CDR1 and CDR2 from the germline V gene are DFQATT and SNEGSKA (reference sequence). The CDR3 DNA sequence: TGCAGTGCTAGTAAGACCCTGGATGGCTACACCTTC. It translates to CSASKTLDGYTF.

The chain combines TRBV5-1 with TRBJ2-7; D may correspond to TRBD1 or TRBD2 (5 bases each). CDR3 length: 16 amino acids. Germline V CDR1 and CDR2: SGHRS, YFSETQ. V lost 0 bases to trimming and J lost 2 bases, with 15 bases between them. This chain's CDR3 is CASSLGAGGRAYEQYF. The CDR3 nucleotides are TGCGCCAGCAGCTTGGGGGCTGGGGGACGCGCCTACGAGCAGTACTTC. The full variable domain, with the rest looked up from reference TRBV5-1 and TRBJ2-7, is KAGVTQTPRYLIKTRGQQVTLSCSPISGHRSVSWYQQTPGQGLQFLFEYFSETQRNKGNFPGRFSGRQFSNSRSEMNVSTLELGDSALYLCASSLGAGGRAYEQYFGPGTRLTVT.

This clone was detected only once. The chain couples TRBV27 to TRBJ1-2, with TRBD1 identical over 7 bases. Unmatched junction bases numbered 7, after V lost 5 bases and J lost 4 bases. CDR3 length: 14 amino acids. Germline V gives CDR1 MNHEY, CDR2 SMNVEV (reference sequence). The CDR3 reads CASSARTGAYGYTF. Written as DNA, the CDR3 is TGTGCCAGCAGTGCCCGAACAGGGGCCTATGGCTACACCTTC.

This rearrangement joins TRBV3-1 (or the pseudogene TRBV3-2) to TRBJ1-2; D ambiguous. The germline V and J ends were trimmed by 5 bases and 0 bases, with 13 bases remaining between them. The CDR3 contains 15 residues. Germline assignment: CDR1 LGHDT and CDR2 YNNKEL (reference sequence). The CDR3 bases are TGTGCCAGCAGCTCCCGGGCCCCGACTAACTATGGCTACACCTTC. This encodes CASSSRAPTNYGYTF.

This clone was counted ten times or more. The chain couples TRBV7-6 to TRBJ2-7, with D perhaps given as TRBD1 or TRBD2 (5 bases each). V lost 1 base to trimming and J lost 6 bases, with 13 bases between them. This CDR3 region has 14 residues. Germline V CDR1 and CDR2: SGHVS, FNYEAQ. CDR3 DNA sequence: TGTGCCAGCAGCTTAGGACAGCGCGAGGGCGAGCAGTACTTC. This sequence encodes CASSLGQREGEQYF.

A single count supports this clone. The sample carries other DNA sequences with the same CDR3. This chain uses TRBV6-5 with TRBJ2-7; TRBD1 aligns across 10 bases. Losses at the gene ends were 5 bases for V and 0 bases for J; bases not matched to a gene: 4. Germline loops: CDR1 MNHEY, CDR2 SVGAGI. The length of the CDR3 is 15 residues. The CDR3 loop reads CASSPWTGGSYEQYF. The DNA for the CDR3 is TGTGCCAGCAGTCCCTGGACAGGGGGCTCCTACGAGCAGTACTTC.

The gene calls are TRBV6-2 or TRBV6-3 and TRBJ1-5; possibly TRBD1 for D (6 bases). The CDR3 covers 16 residues. V dropped 7 bases and J dropped 0 bases, with 16 bases sitting between them. In germline, CDR1 is MNHEY, CDR2 SVGEGT. The CDR3 here is CASIPSGGSSNQPQHF. In nucleotides, the CDR3 is TGTGCCAGCATCCCCTCGGGGGGCAGTAGCAATCAGCCCCAGCATTTT.

This chain connects TRBV6-6 to TRBJ2-1; the D call may be TRBD1 or TRBD2 (5 bases each). CDR3 size: 14 residues. Germline values: CDR1 MNHNY, CDR2 SVGAGI (reference sequence). V was cut by 2 bases and J by 7 bases, with 12 bases left in between. The CDR3 nucleotides read TGTGCCAGCAGTTACGGTTTCGAGGGGAATGAGCAGTTCTTC. This encodes CASSYGFEGNEQFF.

V is TRBV11-2 and J is TRBJ2-2; possible D gene TRBD2, 6 bases. CDR1 and CDR2 from the germline V gene are SGHAT and FQNNGV. The CDR3 runs to 18 residues. Deletions cut 5 bases from V and 0 bases from J, with 19 bases between. CDR3 sequence (DNA): TGTGCCAGCAGCCCTCTAAAAGGGCGGGGCGCGAACACCGGGGAGCTGTTTTTT. This encodes CASSPLKGRGANTGELFF. The variable domain in full, with the rest retrieved from reference TRBV11-2 and TRBJ2-2, is EAGVAQSPRYKIIEKRQSVAFWCNPISGHATLYWYQQILGQGPKLLIQFQNNGVVDDSQLPKDRFSAERLKGVDSTLKIQPAKLEDSAVYLCASSPLKGRGANTGELFFGEGSRLTVL.

The chain combines TRBV3-1 (or the pseudogene TRBV3-2) with TRBJ1-1; a possible D gene is TRBD1 (5 bases). The CDR3 is made up of 15 amino acids. The germline V gene encodes CDR1 LGHDT and CDR2 YNNKEL (reference sequence). V was pared by 3 bases and J by 4 bases, with 15 bases between. The CDR3 sequence: CASSQVNHRTTEAFF. Written as DNA, the CDR3 is TGTGCCAGCAGCCAGGTGAATCACAGGACCACTGAAGCTTTCTTT.

This chain links TRBV3-1 (or the pseudogene TRBV3-2) with TRBJ1-3; D unresolved. Trimming shortened V by 7 bases and J by 0 bases, and 10 bases separated the two germline ends. The germline V gene encodes CDR1 LGHDT and CDR2 YNNKEL (reference sequence). The CDR3 runs 14 residues. The DNA of the CDR3 is TGTGCCAGCACCCTACAGAGCTCTGGAAACACCATATATTTT. It yields the protein CASTLQSSGNTIYF.

The rearrangement uses TRBV3-1 (or the pseudogene TRBV3-2) and TRBJ1-2; D possibly corresponds to TRBD1 (5 bases). The CDR3 has 14 residues. Trimming removed 3 bases from V and 5 bases from J, with 13 bases in between. CDR1 and CDR2 from the germline V gene are LGHDT and YNNKEL (reference sequence). The CDR3 DNA follows: TGTGCCAGCAGCCACCTAGTTACAGGTTATGGCTACACCTTC. Translation: CASSHLVTGYGYTF.

CDR3 sequence (DNA): TGTGCCAGCAGTAAACTCGGGAGTGTCAATCAGCCCCAGCATTTT. Amino acid sequence: CASSKLGSVNQPQHF. The rearrangement links TRBV6-2 or TRBV6-3 to TRBJ1-5; D is uncertain. The germline CDR1 and CDR2 sequences are MNHEY and SVGEGT. V was pared by 5 bases and J by 3 bases, with 14 bases between. CDR3 length: 15 amino acids.

The chain links TRBV11-2 to TRBJ1-1; D unclear. CDR3 length equals 13 residues. Trimming removed 5 bases from V and 6 bases from J, with 13 bases in between. Looked up from germline, CDR1 is SGHAT and CDR2 is FQNNGV. CDR3: CASSPPGSSEAFF. The CDR3 DNA follows: TGTGCCAGCAGCCCCCCGGGATCCTCTGAAGCTTTCTTT.

V usage is TRBV3-1 (or the pseudogene TRBV3-2) and J usage is TRBJ2-3; 10 positions agree with TRBD2. CDR3 length: 16 residues. After removal of 4 bases from V and 0 bases from J, the junction contained 4 bases not matched to a gene. Germline CDR1 and CDR2: LGHDT and YNNKEL (reference sequence). The CDR3 DNA sequence: TGTGCCAGCAGCCCAGGACTAGCGGCAAGCACAGATACGCAGTATTTT. Its translation is CASSPGLAASTDTQYF.

The V gene is TRBV5-5, the J gene TRBJ2-2; no reliable D call. V lost 1 base and J 11 bases, leaving 12 bases between the germline ends. CDR3 length equals 13 residues. CDR1 SGHKS and CDR2 YYEKEE come from the germline V gene (reference sequence). The CDR3 nucleotides are TGTGCCAGCAGCTTGTCGGTGTTTGGCGAGCTGTTTTTT. It is translated as CASSLSVFGELFF. Together with reference TRBV5-5 and TRBJ2-2, the CDR3 gives the full variable domain: DAGVTQSPTHLIKTRGQQVTLRCSPISGHKSVSWYQQVLGQGPQFIFQYYEKEERGRGNFPDRFSARQFPNYSSELNVNALLLGDSALYLCASSLSVFGELFFGEGSRLTVL.

V and J are TRBV7-9 and TRBJ2-7; no reliable D call. The V end lost 0 bases, the J end lost 4 bases, and 7 bases lay between the germline ends. Germline V gene sequence: CDR1 SEHNR, CDR2 FQNEAQ (reference sequence). The CDR3 runs to 13 residues. The CDR3 bases are TGTGCCAGCAGCTTAGCTAACGCTTACGAGCAGTACTTC. Its translation is CASSLANAYEQYF.

The chain combines TRBV6-5 with TRBJ1-2, with TRBD1 as a possible D gene (5 bases). The germline CDR1 and CDR2 sequences are MNHEY and SVGAGI. The CDR3 totals 13 residues. V lost 6 bases, J lost 3 bases, and 11 bases lay in between. The CDR3 spells CASSVTGYYGYTF. CDR3 bases: TGTGCCAGCAGCGTAACAGGCTACTATGGCTACACCTTC.